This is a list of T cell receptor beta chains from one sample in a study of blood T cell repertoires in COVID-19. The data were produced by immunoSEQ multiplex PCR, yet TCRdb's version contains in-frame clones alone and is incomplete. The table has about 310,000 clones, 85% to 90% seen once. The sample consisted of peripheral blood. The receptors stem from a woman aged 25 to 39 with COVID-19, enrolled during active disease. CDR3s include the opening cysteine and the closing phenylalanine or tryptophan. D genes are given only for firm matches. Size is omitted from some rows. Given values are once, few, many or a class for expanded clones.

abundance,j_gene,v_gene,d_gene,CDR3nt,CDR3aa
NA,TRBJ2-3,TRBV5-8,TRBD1,TGTGCCAGCAGCCCGACAGGGGTCACAGATACGCAGTATTTT,CASSPTGVTDTQYF
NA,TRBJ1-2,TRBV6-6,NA,TGTGCCAGCAGTTACGTGACGGGTTATGGCTACACCTTC,CASSYVTGYGYTF
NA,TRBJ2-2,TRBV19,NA,TGTGCCAGTAGTTTAGGGGGAGGGCCCATTTGGACCGGGGAGCTGTTTTTT,CASSLGGGPIWTGELFF
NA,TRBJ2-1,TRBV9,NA,TGTGCCAGCACCAGGGGGACTAGCTCCTACAATGAGCAGTTCTTC,CASTRGTSSYNEQFF
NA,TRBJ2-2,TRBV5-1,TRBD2,TGCGCCAGCAGCTTGGCTCTTTTAGCGGGCGGCACCGGGGAGCTGTTTTTT,CASSLALLAGGTGELFF
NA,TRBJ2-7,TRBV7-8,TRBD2,TGTGCCAGCAGCATTACTAGCGGAGCTTACGAGCAGTACTTC,CASSITSGAYEQYF
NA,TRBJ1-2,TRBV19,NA,TGTGCCAGTAGTATACATGGCAGTCCTCTTAACTATGGCTACACCTTC,CASSIHGSPLNYGYTF
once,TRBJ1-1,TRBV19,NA,TGTGCCAGTGCTTTTGGGGGGGACACTGAAGCTTTCTTT,CASAFGGDTEAFF
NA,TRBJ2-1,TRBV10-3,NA,TGTGCCATCAGTGAGTCGACGGGGGCTAGCGGAACCTACAATGAGCAGTTCTTC,CAISESTGASGTYNEQFF
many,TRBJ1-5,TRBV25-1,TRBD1,TGTGCCAGCAGTGGGACAGGTCCGAATCAGCCCCAGCATTTT,CASSGTGPNQPQHF
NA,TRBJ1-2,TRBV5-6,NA,TGTGCCAGCAGCTTAGGCAGGAGCCGGGGTGGCTACACCTTC,CASSLGRSRGGYTF
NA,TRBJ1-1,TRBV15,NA,TGTGCCACCAGCAGAGGCCTATCCTCTGAAGCTTTCTTT,CATSRGLSSEAFF
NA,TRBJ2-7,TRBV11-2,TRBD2,TGTGCCAGCAGCTCCTTAGCGGGAGGAATATACGAGCAGTACTTC,CASSSLAGGIYEQYF
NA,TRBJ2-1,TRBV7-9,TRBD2,TGTGCCAGCAGTTTACGAGGGGCAACTAGCGGAAGTCCCAATGAGCAGTTCTTC,CASSLRGATSGSPNEQFF
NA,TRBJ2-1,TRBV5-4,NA,TGTGCCAGCAGTTCGCGGAAGGACAATGAGCAGTTCTTC,CASSSRKDNEQFF
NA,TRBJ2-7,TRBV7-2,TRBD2,TGTGCCAGCACAGGACTAGCGGGAGGGGACGAGCAGTACTTC,CASTGLAGGDEQYF
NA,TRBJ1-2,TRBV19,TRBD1,TGTGCCAGTGGCCGGACAGGGGGGACCGGCTACACCTTC,CASGRTGGTGYTF
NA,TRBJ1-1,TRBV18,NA,TGTGCCAGCTCACCATCGCCAGCTGAAGCTTTCTTT,CASSPSPAEAFF
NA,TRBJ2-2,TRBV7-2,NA,TGTGCCAGCAGCATAGACGGGAACACCGGGGAGCTGTTTTTT,CASSIDGNTGELFF
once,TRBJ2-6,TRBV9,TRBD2,TGTGCCAGCAGCGTAAGCGGGAGGGCCCTCGGGGCCAACGTCCTGACTTTC,CASSVSGRALGANVLTF
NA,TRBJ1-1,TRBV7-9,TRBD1,TGTGCCAGCAGCGTCGCAGGGGGCCCTACTGAAGCTTTCTTT,CASSVAGGPTEAFF
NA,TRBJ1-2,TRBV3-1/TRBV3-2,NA,TGTGCCAGCAGCCAAGAATTCGGAGACTATGGCTACACCTTC,CASSQEFGDYGYTF
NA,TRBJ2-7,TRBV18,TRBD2,TGTGCCAGTTCACCACGGGGGGACTCTTCCTACGAGCAGTACTTC,CASSPRGDSSYEQYF
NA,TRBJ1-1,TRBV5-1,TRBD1,TGCGCCAGCAGCCCTGGGACAGGGGAAAACACTGAAGCTTTCTTT,CASSPGTGENTEAFF
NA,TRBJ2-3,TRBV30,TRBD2,TGTGCCTGGAGGGCGACTAGCGGGAGAACAGATACGCAGTATTTT,CAWRATSGRTDTQYF